The rows below give T cell receptor beta chains drawn from one sample of a study of shared clonotypes between healthy human individuals. TCRdb's table, derived via immunoSEQ multiplex PCR, lists solely in-frame clones and lacks some. The sample has about 1.1 million clones, approximately 77% seen once. The sequenced material came from memory CD4+ T cells from PBMCs. The source is a man between 18 and 29 years old in good health. Some clones in this sample may be carry-over from other donors' samples. The conserved cysteine and the conserved F or W are not part of the CDR3 here.

j_gene: TRBJ1-1; v_gene: TRBV20-1; CDR3aa: SARARGFTF
j_gene: TRBJ2-7; v_gene: TRBV6-5; CDR3aa: ASTLRDRWPYEQY
j_gene: TRBJ2-1; v_gene: TRBV25-1; CDR3aa: ASSEAGRNEQF
j_gene: TRBJ2-3; v_gene: TRBV18; CDR3aa: ASSDPDTQY
j_gene: TRBJ2-6; v_gene: TRBV28; CDR3aa: ASSPGHTGANVLT
j_gene: TRBJ1-2; v_gene: TRBV6-1; CDR3aa: ASKLGTGGDYGYT
j_gene: TRBJ1-2; v_gene: TRBV5-5; CDR3aa: ASSYRENYYGYT
j_gene: TRBJ2-3; v_gene: TRBV18; CDR3aa: ASSPFFGSWDTQY
j_gene: TRBJ2-4; v_gene: TRBV9; CDR3aa: ASSVEGTKNIQY
j_gene: TRBJ2-5; v_gene: TRBV9; CDR3aa: ASSPFKGAGRVETQY
j_gene: TRBJ2-7; v_gene: TRBV10-1; CDR3aa: ASSESLGSNEQY
j_gene: TRBJ1-2; v_gene: TRBV2; CDR3aa: ASSESSEKNGYT
j_gene: TRBJ2-7; v_gene: TRBV2; CDR3aa: ASRLAGYEQY
j_gene: TRBJ1-5; v_gene: TRBV4-3; CDR3aa: ASSQEVTGATNQPQH
j_gene: TRBJ2-7; v_gene: TRBV28; CDR3aa: ASRTTGTGGYLEQY
j_gene: TRBJ1-2; v_gene: TRBV5-1; CDR3aa: ASRGQGLSLGYT
j_gene: TRBJ1-1; v_gene: TRBV7-2; CDR3aa: ASALEMGRNTEAF
j_gene: TRBJ2-3; v_gene: TRBV28; CDR3aa: ASSLQGTDTQY
j_gene: TRBJ2-4; v_gene: TRBV27; CDR3aa: ASSLRGTNIQY
j_gene: TRBJ2-3; v_gene: TRBV11-2; CDR3aa: ASSLVFQGGTDTQY
j_gene: TRBJ1-4; v_gene: TRBV10-3; CDR3aa: AISERDSHNEKLF
j_gene: TRBJ2-1; v_gene: TRBV7-8; CDR3aa: ASSLNGREGEQF
j_gene: TRBJ2-5; v_gene: TRBV13; CDR3aa: ASSARDYQETQY
j_gene: TRBJ2-7; v_gene: TRBV19; CDR3aa: ASWGPGRTRQY
j_gene: TRBJ2-2; v_gene: TRBV7-3; CDR3aa: ASSLTGQGVTGELF
j_gene: TRBJ2-7; v_gene: TRBV28; CDR3aa: ASSLGTGREQY
j_gene: TRBJ2-7; v_gene: TRBV5-6; CDR3aa: ASSFRGTSAYEQY
j_gene: TRBJ2-3; v_gene: TRBV2; CDR3aa: ASSPGETRGATDTQY
j_gene: TRBJ1-3; v_gene: TRBV11-2; CDR3aa: ASSWTGGYGNTIY
j_gene: TRBJ1-1; v_gene: TRBV5-1; CDR3aa: ASSSYEQGVNTEAF
j_gene: TRBJ2-2; v_gene: TRBV5-6; CDR3aa: ASSFLGENTGELF
j_gene: TRBJ2-5; v_gene: TRBV29-1; CDR3aa: SLGGILQETRY
j_gene: TRBJ1-4; v_gene: TRBV18; CDR3aa: ASSPYRLQYEKLF
j_gene: TRBJ2-7; v_gene: TRBV5-1; CDR3aa: ASSLAIGRDRGLFSYEQY